This TCR beta chain is drawn from a study of early T cells in non-severe SARS-CoV-2 infection. The CDR3 is 16 residues long. Per the germline V gene, CDR1 is SGHDN and CDR2 is FVKESK. The ends were cut back, 4 bases at V and 4 bases at J, with 18 bases in the middle. One entry per CDR3 protein results from TCRdb running MiXCR on the 5' RACE reads. The sample gives tens of thousands of distinct CDR3 sequences, around 20% of which show up once; approximately 16% is in the top ten. The V gene is TRBV14, the J gene TRBJ2-3; D uncertain. Specimen: whole blood, collected at baseline. The TCR was taken from an adult who was a healthcare worker with PCR-confirmed SARS-CoV-2 infection or an uninfected control (not recorded which). The CDR3 nucleotides are TGTGCCAGCAGCCCTCGTGGGGTGAAGAGCGCAGATACGCAGTATTTT. This sequence encodes CASSPRGVKSADTQYF.